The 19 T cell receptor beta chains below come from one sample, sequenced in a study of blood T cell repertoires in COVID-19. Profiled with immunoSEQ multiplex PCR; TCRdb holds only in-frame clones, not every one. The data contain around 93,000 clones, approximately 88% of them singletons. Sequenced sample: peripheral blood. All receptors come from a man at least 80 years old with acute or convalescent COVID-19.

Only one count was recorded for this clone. DNA of the CDR3: TGTGCCAGTAGTAGCGATATCTACGAGCAGTACTTC. It specifies CASSSDIYEQYF. The J gene is TRBJ2-7, the V gene TRBV19; unclear D gene. CDR1 and CDR2 (germline): LNHDA, SQIVND (reference sequence). This CDR3 is built from 12 residues. Trimming took 4 bases from V and 3 from J, leaving 7 bases between them.

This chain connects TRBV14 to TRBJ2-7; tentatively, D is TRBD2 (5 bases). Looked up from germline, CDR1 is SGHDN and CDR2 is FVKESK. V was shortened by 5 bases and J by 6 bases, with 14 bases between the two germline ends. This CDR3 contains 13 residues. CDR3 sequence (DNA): TGTGCCAGCAGCGGGCGAGAGGGCCGCGAGCAGTACTTC. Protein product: CASSGREGREQYF.

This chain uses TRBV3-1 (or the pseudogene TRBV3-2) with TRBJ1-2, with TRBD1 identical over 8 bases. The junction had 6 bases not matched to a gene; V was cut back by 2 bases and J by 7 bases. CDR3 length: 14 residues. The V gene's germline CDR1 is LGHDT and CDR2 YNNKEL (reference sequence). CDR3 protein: CASSQQQGVSGYTF. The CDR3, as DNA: TGTGCCAGCAGCCAACAACAGGGGGTCAGTGGCTACACCTTC.

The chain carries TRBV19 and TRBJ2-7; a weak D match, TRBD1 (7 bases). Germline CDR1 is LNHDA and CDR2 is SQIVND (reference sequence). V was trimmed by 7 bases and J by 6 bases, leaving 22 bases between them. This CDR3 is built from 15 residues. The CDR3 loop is CASKRVGGQTGEQYF. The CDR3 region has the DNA TGTGCCAGTAAAAGGGTGGGGGGACAGACCGGCGAGCAGTACTTC.

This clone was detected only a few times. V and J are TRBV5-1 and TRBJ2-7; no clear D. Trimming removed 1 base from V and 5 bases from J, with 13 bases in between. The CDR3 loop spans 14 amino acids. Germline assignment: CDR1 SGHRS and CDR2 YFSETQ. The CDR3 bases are TGCGCCAGCAGCTTGTATCCGGGTACCAACGAGCAGTACTTC. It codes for CASSLYPGTNEQYF.

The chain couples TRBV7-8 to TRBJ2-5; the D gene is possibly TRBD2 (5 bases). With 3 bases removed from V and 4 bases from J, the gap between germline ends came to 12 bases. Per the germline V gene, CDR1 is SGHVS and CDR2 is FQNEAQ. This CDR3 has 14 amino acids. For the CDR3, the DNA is TGTGCCAGCAGCTTGGGGAGTTGGGGAGAGACCCAGTACTTC. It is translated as CASSLGSWGETQYF.

The CDR3 region is CASSVYGGNSPLHF. In nucleotides, the CDR3 is TGTGCCAGCAGCGTGTACGGGGGGAATTCACCCCTCCACTTT. The chain has TRBV9 and TRBJ1-6; possibly TRBD1 for D (5 bases). Germline V CDR1 and CDR2: SGDLS, YYNGEE. The ends were cut back, 2 bases at V and 7 bases at J, with 10 bases in the middle. This CDR3 contains 14 residues.

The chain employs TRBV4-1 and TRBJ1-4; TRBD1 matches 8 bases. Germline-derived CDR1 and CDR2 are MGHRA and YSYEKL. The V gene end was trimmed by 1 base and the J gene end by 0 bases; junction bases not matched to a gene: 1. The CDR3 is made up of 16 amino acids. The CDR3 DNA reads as TGCGCCAGCAGCCAAGGGACAGGGTCAACTAATGAAAAACTGTTTTTT. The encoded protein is CASSQGTGSTNEKLFF.

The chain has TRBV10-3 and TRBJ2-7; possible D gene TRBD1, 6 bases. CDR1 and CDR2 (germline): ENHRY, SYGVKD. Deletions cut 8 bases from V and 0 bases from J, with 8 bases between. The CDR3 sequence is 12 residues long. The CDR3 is CAIQDSSYEQYF. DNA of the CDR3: TGTGCCATCCAGGACAGCTCCTACGAGCAGTACTTC.

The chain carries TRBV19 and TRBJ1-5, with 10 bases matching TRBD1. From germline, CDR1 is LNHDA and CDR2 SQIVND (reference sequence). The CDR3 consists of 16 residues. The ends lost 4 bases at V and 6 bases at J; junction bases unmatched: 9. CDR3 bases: TGTGCCAGTAGTACGCCTCCTGGGGACAGGGGTCAGCCCCAGCATTTT. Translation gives CASSTPPGDRGQPQHF.

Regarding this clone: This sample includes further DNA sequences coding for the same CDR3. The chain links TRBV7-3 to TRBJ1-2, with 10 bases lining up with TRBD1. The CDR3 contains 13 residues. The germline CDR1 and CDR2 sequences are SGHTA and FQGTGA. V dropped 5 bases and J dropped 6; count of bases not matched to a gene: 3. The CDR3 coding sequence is TGTGCCAGCAGCCTAGGGACAGGGGATGGCTACACCTTC. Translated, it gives CASSLGTGDGYTF.

For the CDR3, the DNA is TGTGCCAGCAGTCCCGGACAGGGGCCATCTTATGGCTACACCTTC. This sequence encodes CASSPGQGPSYGYTF. This chain links TRBV6-4 with TRBJ1-2, with TRBD1 identical over 9 bases. V trimming: 5 bases; J trimming: 5 bases; junction bases outside the gene matches: 9. This CDR3 region has 15 residues. CDR1 and CDR2 (germline): MRHNA, SNTAGT.

The chain's CDR3 is CAAENHNEQFF. In DNA form, the CDR3 reads TGTGCCGCGGAGAACCACAATGAGCAGTTCTTC. The genes are TRBV6-5 and TRBJ2-1; D is unresolved. This CDR3 is 11 amino acids long. CDR1 MNHEY and CDR2 SVGAGI come from the germline V gene. V gave up 11 bases and J gave up 5 bases, with 10 bases separating them.

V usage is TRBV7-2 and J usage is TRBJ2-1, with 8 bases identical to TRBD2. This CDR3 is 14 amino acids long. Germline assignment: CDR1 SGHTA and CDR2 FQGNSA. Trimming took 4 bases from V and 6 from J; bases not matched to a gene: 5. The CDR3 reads CASSSYGGVNEQFF. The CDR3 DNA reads TGTGCCAGCAGCTCGTACGGGGGGGTCAATGAGCAGTTCTTC.

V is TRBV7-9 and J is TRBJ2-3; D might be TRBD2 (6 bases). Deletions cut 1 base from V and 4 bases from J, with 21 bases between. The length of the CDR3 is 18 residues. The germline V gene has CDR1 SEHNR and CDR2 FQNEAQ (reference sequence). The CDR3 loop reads CASSLGASGVRIPDTQYF. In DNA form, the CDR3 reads TGTGCCAGCAGCTTAGGGGCCTCGGGAGTCAGGATCCCAGATACGCAGTATTTT.

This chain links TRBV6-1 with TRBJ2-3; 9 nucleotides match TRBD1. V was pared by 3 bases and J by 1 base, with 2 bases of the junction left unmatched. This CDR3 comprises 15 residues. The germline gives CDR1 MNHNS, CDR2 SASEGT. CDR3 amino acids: CASSDRDRGTDTQYF. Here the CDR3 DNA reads TGTGCCAGCAGTGACCGGGACAGGGGCACAGATACGCAGTATTTT.

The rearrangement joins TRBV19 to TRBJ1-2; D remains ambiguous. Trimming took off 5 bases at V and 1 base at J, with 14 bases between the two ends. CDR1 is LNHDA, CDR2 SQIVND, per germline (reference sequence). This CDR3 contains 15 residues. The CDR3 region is CASSLRERDNYGYTF. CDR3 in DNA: TGTGCCAGTAGTCTAAGGGAGCGGGATAACTATGGCTACACCTTC. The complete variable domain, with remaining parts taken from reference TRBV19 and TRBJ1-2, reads DGGITQSPKYLFRKEGQNVTLSCEQNLNHDAMYWYRQDPGQGLRLIYYSQIVNDFQKGDIAEGYSVSREKKESFPLTVTSAQKNPTAFYLCASSLRERDNYGYTFGSGTRLTVV.

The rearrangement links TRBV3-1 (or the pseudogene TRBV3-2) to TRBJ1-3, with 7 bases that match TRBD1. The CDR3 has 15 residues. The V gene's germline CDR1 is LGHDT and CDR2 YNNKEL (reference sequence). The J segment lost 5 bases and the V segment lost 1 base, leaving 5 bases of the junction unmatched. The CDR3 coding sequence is TGTGCCAGCAGCCAAGGCGGCAGGGGGAGAAACACCATATATTTT. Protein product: CASSQGGRGRNTIYF.

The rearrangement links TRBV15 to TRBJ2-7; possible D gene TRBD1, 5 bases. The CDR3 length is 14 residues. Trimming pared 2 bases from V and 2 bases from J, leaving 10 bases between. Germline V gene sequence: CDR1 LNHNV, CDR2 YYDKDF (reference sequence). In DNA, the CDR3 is TGTGCCACCAGCAGACGACAGTCAACCTACGAGCAGTACTTC. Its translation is CATSRRQSTYEQYF.